This TCR beta chain stems from a study of radiotherapy plus CTLA-4 blockade in lung cancer. Study-level points and caveats: Tumor-origin TCR clones grew in blood after radiotherapy plus ipilimumab. Increased serum interferon-beta after radiation also reportedly predicted response strongly.

Focal radiation and CTLA-4 blockade (ipilimumab) were tested in chemo-refractory metastatic non-small-cell lung cancer patients. Looked up from germline, CDR1 is PRHDT and CDR2 is FYEKMQ (reference sequence). This CDR3 has 13 residues. The germline V and J ends were trimmed by 0 bases and 8 bases, with 11 bases remaining between them. As concerns this clone: Its antigen is as yet unknown.

This table comes from immunoSEQ multiplex PCR, and its TCRdb copy is limited to in-frame clones, with some not included. The sample records tens of thousands of clones, more than 70% being singletons. Sequences were derived from peripheral blood, sampled from a patient treated with radiotherapy plus ipilimumab. The source of this sequence is a human donor with non-small cell lung cancer who had stable disease on radiotherapy plus ipilimumab. This sequence joins TRBV13 and TRBJ2-7, with D maybe TRBD2 (7 bases). CDR3 region: CASSLGRGAQQYF. The CDR3 coding sequence is TGTGCCAGCAGCTTAGGTCGGGGGGCGCAGCAGTACTTC. The complete variable domain, with remaining parts taken from reference TRBV13 and TRBJ2-7, reads AAGVIQSPRHLIKEKRETATLKCYPIPRHDTVYWYQQGPGQDPQFLISFYEKMQSDKGSIPDRFSAQQFSDYHSELNMSSLELGDSALYFCASSLGRGAQQYFGPGTRLTVT.